The entry below describes one T cell receptor (beta chain). Its antigen is as yet unknown. This CDR3 has 15 residues. From germline, CDR1 is SQVTM and CDR2 ANQGSEA. Libraries of TRB cDNA were made by 5' RACE and carried UMIs. Reanalyzing the 5' RACE reads, TCRdb keeps one entry per CDR3 protein, without DNA. The sample has 100,000 or so distinct CDR3 sequences. The source of the sample is a study of CXCR3-negative and CXCR3-positive naive CD8 T cells. Whole-study findings and limits: Cryopreservation partially decreased CXCR3 expression, and most assays used fresh PBMCs.

Specimen: naive CXCR3- CD8+ T cells from blood. Subset meaning: CD45RO-CCR7+CD27+CD95- naive CD8+ T cells lacking CXCR3 (TNR3-). The clonotype originates from a human donor in good health. Some clones in this sample may be carry-over from other donors' samples. The chain is built from TRBV29-1 and TRBJ2-4; there is no DNA to check the TCRdb D call of TRBD2. The chain's CDR3 is CSVEPSGHTGNIQYF.